Listed below are T cell receptor beta chains from one sample, sequenced in a study of blood T cell repertoires in COVID-19. Using immunoSEQ multiplex PCR, the repertoire was profiled, and TCRdb retains in-frame clones only, with some absent. The sample yields approximately 35,000 clones, over 70% seen once. Specimen: peripheral blood. These receptors were taken from a man aged 80 or over with acute or convalescent COVID-19. Each CDR3 is given with its conserved first and last residue. Each record gives: CDR3 DNA, CDR3 protein, V gene, D gene, clone size, J gene. The D gene is left open where the match is weak. Clone size, where shown, is once, few, many, or a class for clones that have expanded.

CDR3nt: TGCGCCAGCAGCCCCGGGGGAAATGGCGCTGAAGCTTTCTTT
CDR3aa: CASSPGGNGAEAFF
v_gene: TRBV5-1
d_gene: NA
abundance: NA
j_gene: TRBJ1-1

CDR3nt: TGTGCCAGCAGCTTGGCACGGTCCTCTGGAAACACCATATATTTT
CDR3aa: CASSLARSSGNTIYF
v_gene: TRBV5-6
d_gene: NA
abundance: NA
j_gene: TRBJ1-3

CDR3nt: TGTGCCAGCAGCCCCAGGGGTGCGACTAATGAAAAACTGTTTTTT
CDR3aa: CASSPRGATNEKLFF
v_gene: TRBV9
d_gene: NA
abundance: NA
j_gene: TRBJ1-4

CDR3nt: TGTGCCAGCAGCCCCCCGGGAGGCCAAGAGACCCAGTACTTC
CDR3aa: CASSPPGGQETQYF
v_gene: TRBV7-2
d_gene: TRBD2
abundance: NA
j_gene: TRBJ2-5

CDR3nt: TGTGCCAGCAGTCCAAGACAGGGCGGCAATCAGCCCCAGCATTTT
CDR3aa: CASSPRQGGNQPQHF
v_gene: TRBV6-6
d_gene: TRBD1
abundance: NA
j_gene: TRBJ1-5

CDR3nt: TGCAGTGCTAGAGATTTAAGGGGGCAGTTCTTC
CDR3aa: CSARDLRGQFF
v_gene: TRBV20-1
d_gene: NA
abundance: NA
j_gene: TRBJ2-1

CDR3nt: TGTGCCACCAGCGCCAGGCGTGGAGCGGGAGCCCACAATGAGCAGTTCTTC
CDR3aa: CATSARRGAGAHNEQFF
v_gene: TRBV15
d_gene: TRBD2
abundance: NA
j_gene: TRBJ2-1

CDR3nt: TGTGCCAGCAGCCAAGATTATCTGGGGGGTGGGACTAGGAGGGCAGATACGCAGTATTTT
CDR3aa: CASSQDYLGGGTRRADTQYF
v_gene: TRBV3-1/TRBV3-2
d_gene: TRBD2
abundance: NA
j_gene: TRBJ2-3

CDR3nt: TGTGCCAGCTCACCTGGCACTAGCGGGAGCCCAGATACGCAGTATTTT
CDR3aa: CASSPGTSGSPDTQYF
v_gene: TRBV18
d_gene: TRBD2
abundance: NA
j_gene: TRBJ2-3

CDR3nt: TGTGCCAGCAGCACCGGACATCGATACGAGCAGTACTTC
CDR3aa: CASSTGHRYEQYF
v_gene: TRBV7-6
d_gene: NA
abundance: NA
j_gene: TRBJ2-7

CDR3nt: TGTGCCAGCAGTTACTCTGGGGGCGCAGGTACTGAAGCTTTCTTT
CDR3aa: CASSYSGGAGTEAFF
v_gene: TRBV6-5
d_gene: NA
abundance: NA
j_gene: TRBJ1-1

CDR3nt: TGTGCCACCAGTGGGACAGCGAACACCGGGGAGCTGTTTTTT
CDR3aa: CATSGTANTGELFF
v_gene: TRBV24-1
d_gene: NA
abundance: NA
j_gene: TRBJ2-2

CDR3nt: TGCGCCAGCAGCCGAGGGACAGGGGACTCCTACGAGCAGTACTTC
CDR3aa: CASSRGTGDSYEQYF
v_gene: TRBV4-3
d_gene: TRBD1
abundance: NA
j_gene: TRBJ2-7

CDR3nt: TGCGCCAGCAGCTTGGATAGGGGCCACGAGCAGTACTTC
CDR3aa: CASSLDRGHEQYF
v_gene: TRBV5-1
d_gene: NA
abundance: NA
j_gene: TRBJ2-7

CDR3nt: TGTGCCAGCACCCCGGCGGCAGGGGGCCTTAGCGGGTCGTGGGAGACCCAGTACTTC
CDR3aa: CASTPAAGGLSGSWETQYF
v_gene: TRBV11-2
d_gene: NA
abundance: NA
j_gene: TRBJ2-5

CDR3nt: TGTGCCAGCAGCTCCGACGACAGGGGCTACGAGCAGTACTTC
CDR3aa: CASSSDDRGYEQYF
v_gene: TRBV11-3
d_gene: TRBD1
abundance: NA
j_gene: TRBJ2-7

CDR3nt: TGTGCCAGCAGTCAACTCCTTGGGTTTGGGAGGGCGGTAGATACGCAGTATTTT
CDR3aa: CASSQLLGFGRAVDTQYF
v_gene: TRBV6-6
d_gene: TRBD2
abundance: NA
j_gene: TRBJ2-3

CDR3nt: TGTGCCAGCAGTGAAGACAGGAGTTCCTACGAGCAGTACTTC
CDR3aa: CASSEDRSSYEQYF
v_gene: TRBV2
d_gene: NA
abundance: NA
j_gene: TRBJ2-7

CDR3nt: TGTGCCAGCAGCCCACAGTACCCTAGCTACGTTTACCAAGAGACCCAGTACTTC
CDR3aa: CASSPQYPSYVYQETQYF
v_gene: TRBV3-1/TRBV3-2
d_gene: NA
abundance: NA
j_gene: TRBJ2-5

CDR3nt: TGTGCTAGTGGCCGAACAGGCTATGGCTACACCTTC
CDR3aa: CASGRTGYGYTF
v_gene: TRBV12-5
d_gene: NA
abundance: NA
j_gene: TRBJ1-2

CDR3nt: TGTGCCAGCAGTTACAACAGTAGAAATGCCTATGGCTACACCTTC
CDR3aa: CASSYNSRNAYGYTF
v_gene: TRBV6-6
d_gene: NA
abundance: NA
j_gene: TRBJ1-2

CDR3nt: TGCGCCAGCAGCCTAGACAGCGAGCAGTACTTC
CDR3aa: CASSLDSEQYF
v_gene: TRBV4-1
d_gene: NA
abundance: few
j_gene: TRBJ2-7

CDR3nt: TGTGCCAGCAGATCGGACTTTAACTATGGCTACACCTTC
CDR3aa: CASRSDFNYGYTF
v_gene: TRBV6-5
d_gene: NA
abundance: few
j_gene: TRBJ1-2

CDR3nt: TGTGCCAGCAGCCAGGTACAGGGGGCGCCGATTGGCACAGATACGCAGTATTTT
CDR3aa: CASSQVQGAPIGTDTQYF
v_gene: TRBV3-1/TRBV3-2
d_gene: TRBD1
abundance: NA
j_gene: TRBJ2-3

CDR3nt: TGTGCCAGTAGTATAGGACCCAGCGGGAGATTGGACAATGAGCAGTTCTTC
CDR3aa: CASSIGPSGRLDNEQFF
v_gene: TRBV19
d_gene: TRBD2
abundance: NA
j_gene: TRBJ2-1

CDR3nt: TGTGCCAGCAGCCCCGGGACAGGGTCCAATCAGCCCCAGCATTTT
CDR3aa: CASSPGTGSNQPQHF
v_gene: TRBV6-4
d_gene: TRBD1
abundance: once
j_gene: TRBJ1-5

CDR3nt: TGTGCCAGCAGCGTAGATCAGAACACAGATACGCAGTATTTT
CDR3aa: CASSVDQNTDTQYF
v_gene: TRBV9
d_gene: NA
abundance: NA
j_gene: TRBJ2-3

CDR3nt: TGCAGTGCTAGTTTGACAGGGTATCTTGACTATGGCTACACCTTC
CDR3aa: CSASLTGYLDYGYTF
v_gene: TRBV20-1
d_gene: TRBD1
abundance: NA
j_gene: TRBJ1-2

CDR3nt: TGTGCCAGCAGCCCATGGACAGGCGACGACGACGAGCAGTACTTC
CDR3aa: CASSPWTGDDDEQYF
v_gene: TRBV7-8
d_gene: TRBD1
abundance: NA
j_gene: TRBJ2-7